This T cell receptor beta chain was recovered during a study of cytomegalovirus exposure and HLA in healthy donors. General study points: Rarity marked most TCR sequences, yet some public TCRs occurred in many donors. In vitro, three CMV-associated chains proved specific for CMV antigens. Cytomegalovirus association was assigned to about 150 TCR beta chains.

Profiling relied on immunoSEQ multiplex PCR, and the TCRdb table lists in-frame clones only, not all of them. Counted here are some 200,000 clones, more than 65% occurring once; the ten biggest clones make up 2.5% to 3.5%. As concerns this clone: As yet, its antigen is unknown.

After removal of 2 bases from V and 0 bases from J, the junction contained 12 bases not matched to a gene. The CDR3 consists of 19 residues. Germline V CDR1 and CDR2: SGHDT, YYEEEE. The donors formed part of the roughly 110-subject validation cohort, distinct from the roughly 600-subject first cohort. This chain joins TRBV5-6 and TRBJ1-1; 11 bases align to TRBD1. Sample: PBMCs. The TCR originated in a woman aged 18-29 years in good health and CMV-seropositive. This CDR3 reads CASSLIRTGGWPMNTEAFF. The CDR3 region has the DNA TGTGCCAGCAGCTTAATTAGGACAGGGGGCTGGCCCATGAACACTGAAGCTTTCTTT.